The rows below give T cell receptor beta chains drawn from one sample of a study of T cells in Graves' hyperthyroidism and ophthalmopathy. TCRdb redid the calling of the multiplex PCR reads with MiXCR, one entry per CDR3 protein. The repertoire includes hundreds of thousands of distinct CDR3 sequences, just under 25% of them detected once, and 73% sits in the top ten. The sequencing sample was made of blood. These receptor sequences come from a man between 45 and 60 years old with Graves' hyperthyroidism. The CDR3 runs from the conserved cysteine through the conserved F or W. D genes are given only for firm matches. Size is omitted from some rows. Given values are once, few, many or a class for expanded clones.

TRBJ2-7 | 15 | many | . | TRBV18 | CASSPSSGDGSEQYF | TGTGCCAGCTCACCTTCCTCCGGGGACGGGAGCGAGCAGTACTTC
TRBJ2-1 | 14 | . | TRBD2 | TRBV20-1 | CSASRLAGGGEQFF | TGCAGTGCTAGCAGACTAGCGGGAGGCGGTGAGCAGTTCTTC
TRBJ2-2 | 14 | . | TRBD2 | TRBV29-1 | CSALLATNTGELFF | TGCAGCGCCTTACTAGCGACGAACACCGGGGAGCTGTTTTTT
TRBJ2-3 | 18 | . | TRBD2 | TRBV6-1 | CASSGTSGRRWGTDTQYF | TGTGCCAGCAGTGGGACTAGCGGGAGAAGGTGGGGCACAGATACGCAGTATTTT
TRBJ2-2 | 15 | . | . | TRBV4-1 | CASSPILRGTGELFF | TGCGCCAGCAGCCCGATCCTAAGGGGCACCGGGGAGCTGTTTTTT
TRBJ2-1 | 15 | . | . | TRBV11-3 | CASSVRARPYNEQFF | TGTGCCAGCAGCGTCAGAGCACGTCCGTACAATGAGCAGTTCTTC
TRBJ2-7 | 15 | many | . | TRBV2 | CASSDSTLPPYEQYF | TGTGCCAGCAGTGACTCTACCCTACCCCCTTACGAGCAGTACTTC
TRBJ2-5 | 15 | . | . | TRBV27 | CASCQFGAAQETQYF | TGTGCCAGCTGCCAATTCGGAGCGGCTCAAGAGACCCAGTACTTC
TRBJ2-4 | 12 | many | TRBD2 | TRBV2 | CASSEHRRGKYF | TGTGCCAGCAGTGAACACCGGCGGGGGAAGTACTTC
TRBJ1-1 | 15 | many | . | TRBV11-2 | CASSLEVGGNTEAFF | TGTGCCAGCAGCTTAGAGGTAGGGGGAAACACTGAAGCTTTCTTT
TRBJ2-4 | 16 | . | . | TRBV3-1 | CASSHVTGRSKNIQYF | TGTGCCAGCAGCCATGTGACAGGGAGGTCCAAAAACATTCAGTACTTC
TRBJ1-1 | 13 | few | . | TRBV11-3 | CASSLAPAGEAFF | TGTGCCAGCAGCTTAGCCCCCGCGGGGGAAGCTTTCTTT
TRBJ2-3 | 15 | many | . | TRBV6-1 | CASSEGSSSTDTQYF | TGTGCCAGCAGTGAAGGCAGCTCTAGCACAGATACGCAGTATTTT
TRBJ2-2 | 16 | . | TRBD2 | TRBV4-1 | CASSQEGRGGVGELFF | TGCGCCAGCAGCCAAGAGGGCCGGGGGGGTGTCGGGGAGCTGTTTTTT
TRBJ2-7 | 14 | few | . | TRBV5-1 | CASSLEGHNIEQYF | TGCGCCAGCAGCTTGGAGGGCCACAATATCGAGCAGTACTTC
TRBJ2-7 | 13 | . | TRBD1 | TRBV5-1 | CASSYNRGNEQYF | TGCGCCAGCAGCTACAACAGGGGCAACGAGCAGTACTTC
TRBJ2-2 | 15 | . | TRBD2 | TRBV28 | CASTLAGDVSGELFF | TGTGCCAGCACACTAGCGGGAGATGTCTCCGGGGAGCTGTTTTTT
TRBJ2-5 | 14 | many | . | TRBV24-1 | CATSDWTDQETQYF | TGTGCCACCAGTGATTGGACAGACCAAGAGACCCAGTACTTC
TRBJ2-7 | 11 | many | . | TRBV2 | CAGRGGREQYF | TGTGCCGGGCGAGGCGGTAGGGAGCAGTACTTC
TRBJ2-7 | 14 | . | TRBD2 | TRBV27 | CASSWRGGSYEQYF | TGTGCCAGCAGTTGGCGGGGCGGGAGCTACGAGCAGTACTTC
TRBJ2-5 | 13 | many | TRBD2 | TRBV12-3/TRBV12-4 | CASTRGRGETQYF | TGTGCCAGCACCCGCGGGAGAGGAGAGACCCAGTACTTC
TRBJ2-7 | 15 | many | . | TRBV7-2 | CASSLVGSGGHEQYF | TGTGCCAGCAGCTTAGTAGGGTCAGGCGGCCACGAGCAGTACTTC
TRBJ2-7 | 14 | few | . | TRBV28 | CASRMGVYSYEQYF | TGTGCCAGCAGGATGGGGGTCTACTCCTACGAGCAGTACTTC
TRBJ2-1 | 16 | few | . | TRBV12-3/TRBV12-4 | CASAPRVTRSYNEQFF | TGTGCCAGCGCCCCCCGAGTGACTAGATCCTACAATGAGCAGTTCTTC
TRBJ1-1 | 18 | . | . | TRBV6-1 | CASSEYFGGPTGRTEAFF | TGTGCCAGCAGTGAATATTTTGGGGGCCCTACAGGTAGGACTGAAGCTTTCTTT
TRBJ2-5 | 14 | few | . | TRBV2 | CASRGLLTRETQYF | TGTGCCAGCAGGGGGCTTTTAACACGAGAGACCCAGTACTTC
TRBJ2-1 | 14 | . | . | TRBV2 | CASTSYSSIGGQFF | TGTGCCAGCACGTCGTACTCTAGCATAGGGGGGCAGTTCTTC
TRBJ2-7 | 13 | few | TRBD1 | TRBV20-1 | CSAHATGTYEQYF | TGCAGTGCTCACGCGACAGGGACGTACGAGCAGTACTTC
TRBJ2-3 | 15 | . | . | TRBV3-1 | CASSQDMASTDTQYF | TGTGCCAGCAGCCAAGATATGGCTAGCACAGATACGCAGTATTTT
TRBJ2-2 | 14 | many | . | TRBV20-1 | CSASIPGNTGELFF | TGCAGTGCTAGTATTCCAGGGAACACCGGGGAGCTGTTTTTT
TRBJ2-5 | 15 | many | TRBD2 | TRBV2 | CASSVNGLAAGDQYF | TGTGCCAGCAGTGTCAATGGACTAGCGGCCGGGGACCAGTACTTC
TRBJ1-1 | 14 | few | . | TRBV5-6 | CASSLVEMNTEAFF | TGTGCCAGCAGCTTGGTTGAAATGAACACTGAAGCTTTCTTT
TRBJ2-1 | 15 | many | TRBD1 | TRBV7-3 | CASSLGGQGGDEQFF | TGTGCCAGCAGCTTGGGAGGACAGGGCGGCGACGAGCAGTTCTTC
TRBJ2-1 | 15 | few | TRBD2 | TRBV19 | CASSTTSGTYNEQFF | TGTGCCAGTAGTACCACTAGCGGGACCTACAATGAGCAGTTCTTC
TRBJ2-1 | 17 | many | . | TRBV28 | CASSLTPALGGYNEQFF | TGTGCCAGCAGTTTAACCCCCGCTTTAGGGGGCTACAATGAGCAGTTCTTC
TRBJ1-5 | 13 | few | . | TRBV30 | CAWSDRADQPQHF | TGTGCCTGGAGTGATAGGGCAGATCAGCCCCAGCATTTT
TRBJ2-5 | 11 | many | . | TRBV20-1 | CSARDPVAQYF | TGCAGTGCTAGAGATCCGGTGGCCCAGTACTTC
TRBJ2-5 | 15 | few | . | TRBV27 | CASSFQGRKQGTQYF | TGTGCCAGCAGTTTCCAGGGGAGAAAACAAGGGACCCAGTACTTC
TRBJ2-6 | 18 | few | . | TRBV19 | CASSSQRVGLSGANVLTF | TGTGCCAGTAGTAGCCAGCGGGTAGGCCTCTCTGGGGCCAACGTCCTGACTTTC
TRBJ1-5 | 14 | . | . | TRBV20-1 | CSARVPDSNQPQHF | TGCAGTGCTAGAGTACCAGATAGCAATCAGCCCCAGCATTTT
TRBJ2-7 | 14 | few | TRBD1 | TRBV20-1 | CSASPWDRGNEQYF | TGCAGTGCTAGTCCCTGGGACAGGGGAAACGAGCAGTACTTC
TRBJ2-2 | 17 | . | TRBD1 | TRBV6-1 | CASNSKDRATNTGELFF | TGTGCCAGCAACTCTAAGGACAGGGCTACGAACACCGGGGAGCTGTTTTTT
TRBJ2-2 | 15 | . | TRBD2 | TRBV2 | CAVRRLAGDTGELFF | TGTGCCGTCCGGCGGCTAGCGGGAGACACCGGGGAGCTGTTTTTT
TRBJ2-2 | 15 | . | TRBD2 | TRBV20-1 | CSARNSGRRSGELFF | TGCAGTGCTAGAAATAGCGGGAGGAGGTCCGGGGAGCTGTTTTTT
TRBJ2-7 | 14 | many | TRBD2 | TRBV28 | CASRVGGSRYEQYF | TGTGCCAGCAGGGTGGGCGGGAGTAGGTACGAGCAGTACTTC
TRBJ2-5 | 14 | . | TRBD2 | TRBV11-2 | CASSLFAGEETQYF | TGTGCCAGCAGCTTATTCGCGGGAGAAGAGACCCAGTACTTC
TRBJ2-3 | 15 | few | . | TRBV5-1 | CASVGSGDPADTQYF | TGCGCCAGCGTGGGCTCTGGGGATCCCGCAGATACGCAGTATTTT
TRBJ1-6 | 16 | . | . | TRBV27 | CASSLSRGRGNSPLHF | TGTGCCAGCAGTTTATCACGCGGAAGAGGAAATTCACCCCTCCACTTT
TRBJ2-1 | 14 | many | . | TRBV12-3/TRBV12-4 | CASSLTRSANEQFF | TGTGCCAGCAGTTTGACCCGATCAGCCAATGAGCAGTTCTTC
TRBJ2-1 | 16 | many | . | TRBV12-3/TRBV12-4 | CASSLTRLDSYNEQFF | TGTGCCAGCAGTTTAACCCGACTAGATTCCTACAATGAGCAGTTCTTC
TRBJ1-1 | 14 | few | . | TRBV14 | CASSQGGRGTEAFF | TGTGCCAGCAGCCAAGGGGGGCGAGGCACTGAAGCTTTCTTT
TRBJ1-4 | 15 | . | TRBD1 | TRBV20-1 | CSARGQTGTHEKLFF | TGCAGTGCTAGAGGTCAGACAGGGACGCATGAAAAACTGTTTTTT
TRBJ1-3 | 15 | few | . | TRBV7-8 | CASSLGGSSGNTIYF | TGTGCCAGCAGCTTAGGGGGTAGCTCTGGAAACACCATATATTTT
TRBJ1-5 | 16 | . | . | TRBV4-1 | CASSQNPPQGNQPQHF | TGCGCCAGCAGCCAAAATCCGCCGCAGGGCAATCAGCCCCAGCATTTT
TRBJ1-6 | 14 | many | TRBD1 | TRBV2 | CASRPTGNNSPLHF | TGTGCCAGCAGGCCGACAGGGAACAATTCACCCCTCCACTTT
TRBJ2-7 | 12 | many | . | TRBV3-1 | CASSQVFHEQYF | TGTGCCAGCAGCCAAGTTTTCCACGAGCAGTACTTC
TRBJ1-1 | 14 | many | TRBD1 | TRBV6-1 | CASREVTGGTEAFF | TGTGCCAGCAGAGAAGTGACAGGGGGCACTGAAGCTTTCTTT
TRBJ2-1 | 15 | few | TRBD1 | TRBV27 | CASSLSRGLFNEQFF | TGTGCCAGCAGTTTATCCAGGGGGCTCTTCAATGAGCAGTTCTTC